The clone carrying this T cell receptor beta chain occurred many times. Building the TCR beta libraries relied on iRepertoire HTBI primers, and CDR3 regions underwent Arm-PCR. TCRdb itself ran the multiplex PCR reads through MiXCR, one entry per CDR3 protein. This table has 400,000 to 550,000 distinct CDR3 sequences, under 15% appearing once. Trimming left V 0 bases short and J 7 bases short, with 10 bases between. The CDR3 contains 14 residues. Germline lookup yields CDR1 LGHDT and CDR2 YNNKEL (reference sequence). This sample was taken from a study of regulatory T cells in long-lasting Graves disease. As to time point: newly diagnosed GD, antithyroid drugs for less than 3 months. PBMC-extracted RNA yielded the TCR library. These data also formed part of another study, on T cells in Graves' hyperthyroidism and ophthalmopathy. As reported in that work: Hyperthyroidism, newly diagnosed and lasting under 2 months, affected patients aged 18 to 65.

J is TRBJ2-1 and V is TRBV3-1; D call uncertain. The material was peripheral blood mononuclear cells (PBMCs), obtained at new diagnosis, from a patient treated with antithyroid drugs. The source of this sequence is a woman aged 30 to 39 with Graves disease. CDR3 protein: CASSQDHRSNEQFF. The CDR3 coding sequence is TGTGCCAGCAGCCAAGATCATAGGAGTAATGAGCAGTTCTTC.